This TCR beta chain was recovered during a study of T cell responses to AZD1222 COVID-19 vaccine. Study-level results: Repertoire sampling was restricted to post-peak T cell response timepoints. Of the AZD1222 recipients, only 5 or 6 were seropositive at baseline.

Trimming removed 2 bases at V and 0 bases at J, with 9 bases between. There are 15 residues in the CDR3. Germline V gene data show CDR1 as SGHRS and CDR2 as YFSETQ. TCRdb's copy holds only in-frame clones and misses some; the assay was immunoSEQ multiplex PCR. The table shows approximately 140,000 clones, with roughly 94% occurring only once. Regarding this clone: Its antigen is unidentified.

The chain uses TRBV5-1 and TRBJ2-4; D ambiguous. This material consisted of peripheral blood, taken on day 0 of AZD1222 vaccination. The source of this sequence is an adult in good health. CDR3 DNA: TGCGCCAGCAGCTTAAACAGATTAGCCAAAAACATTCAGTACTTC. It codes for CASSLNRLAKNIQYF. The full variable domain, with the rest looked up from reference TRBV5-1 and TRBJ2-4, is KAGVTQTPRYLIKTRGQQVTLSCSPISGHRSVSWYQQTPGQGLQFLFEYFSETQRNKGNFPGRFSGRQFSNSRSEMNVSTLELGDSALYLCASSLNRLAKNIQYFGAGTRLSVL.